This T cell receptor beta chain was profiled in a study of cytomegalovirus exposure and HLA in healthy donors. The PCR was carried out with 60 Vbeta primers and 13 Jbeta primers. Profiling relied on immunoSEQ multiplex PCR, and the TCRdb table lists in-frame clones only, not all of them. The sample consists of about 140,000 clones, around three quarters of them appearing once. To note about this clone: The antigen is undetermined.

Germline CDR1 and CDR2: KGHSY and FQNENV. V lost 5 bases to trimming and J lost 7 bases; unmatched junction nucleotides: 8. The CDR3 is made up of 14 amino acids. Findings and limits, study-wide: For TCR beta chains, V- and J-gene trimming was later linked to a missense DCLRE1C variant.

The origin of this receptor is a man aged 40-49 years in good health and CMV-seropositive. Sequenced material: PBMCs. J is TRBJ1-2 and V is TRBV16; TRBD1 aligns across 9 bases. The CDR3 loop reads CASSKGTGGVGYTF. The CDR3 DNA reads as TGTGCCAGCAGCAAGGGAACAGGGGGCGTTGGCTACACCTTC.